Included here is one T cell receptor (beta chain) sequence, with context. Methods used by the authors: Reference gene primer amplification gave estimated nucleated cell counts. Profiling relied on immunoSEQ multiplex PCR, and the TCRdb table lists in-frame clones only, not all of them. V, J and clone size derive from that table, while D and trimming were established from the DNA sequence. The table records over 300,000 clones, about four fifths of them present only once. This sample is drawn from a study of blood T cell repertoires in COVID-19. About the study: Acute and convalescent COVID-19 samples came from the United States, Italy and Spain. T cells, B-cell-depleted T cells, or PBMCs supplied cDNA or gDNA.

The CDR3 is made up of 15 amino acids. Looked up from germline, CDR1 is SGHTA and CDR2 is FQGNSA. V was clipped by 1 base and J by 0 bases, with 7 bases between them. The chain recombines TRBV7-2 with TRBJ1-3; D remains unclear. Sequencing was done on a sample of peripheral blood. The clonotype comes from a woman between 45 and 65 years old with acute or convalescent COVID-19. The CDR3 is CASSLVLSSGNTIYF. CDR3 DNA sequence: TGTGCCAGCAGCTTAGTATTGAGCTCTGGAAACACCATATATTTT.